Below are 21 T cell receptor beta chains sequenced from a single sample in a study of blood T cell repertoires in COVID-19. TCRdb's copy holds only in-frame clones and misses some; the assay was immunoSEQ multiplex PCR. The repertoire holds over 300,000 clones, with approximately 83% as singletons. Sequencing was carried out using PBMCs or T cells enriched from blood (not recorded which). All receptors derive from a man aged 30 to 45 who had recovered from COVID-19.

The chain is built from TRBV19 and TRBJ2-1, with TRBD2 matching over 8 bases. The CDR3 spans 15 residues. Germline V gives CDR1 LNHDA, CDR2 SQIVND (reference sequence). V lost 7 bases, J lost 3 bases, and 8 bases stayed unmatched. CDR3 in DNA: TGTGCCAGTACGTACGCGGGGGGCAACTACAATGAGCAGTTCTTC. As protein: CASTYAGGNYNEQFF.

This chain joins TRBV21-1 and TRBJ2-7; the table gives TRBD1 as D, unverified against the DNA. TRBV21-1 constitutes a pseudogene. The CDR3 runs 15 residues. CDR3 protein: CASSIGQLLRYEQYF. The CDR3 DNA reads as TGTGCCAGCAGCATAGGACAGCTACTACGCTACGAGCAGTACTTC.

The gene calls are TRBV11-3 and TRBJ2-3, with D uncertain. CDR1 and CDR2 (germline): SGHNT, YENEEA. Trimming cost V 5 bases and J 7 bases, with 10 bases left between them. This CDR3 has 12 amino acids. The CDR3 reads CASSPGENTQYF. The CDR3 DNA follows: TGTGCCAGCAGCCCCGGAGAGAATACGCAGTATTTT.

The V call is TRBV24-1, the J call TRBJ2-1, with TRBD1 matching 9 bases. Germline CDR1 KGHDR, CDR2 SFDVKD. CDR3 size: 15 residues. V trimming: 4 bases; J trimming: 6 bases; junction bases outside the gene matches: 6. CDR3 coding DNA: TGTGCCACCAGTGACTCGGGACAGGGTACCAATGAGCAGTTCTTC. As protein: CATSDSGQGTNEQFF.

This clone was observed a handful of times. This sequence joins TRBV5-6 and TRBJ2-5; tentatively, D is TRBD1 (7 bases). Trimming took off 4 bases at V and 5 bases at J, with 21 bases between the two ends. This CDR3 contains 16 residues. Germline CDR1 reads SGHDT; CDR2 reads YYEEEE. The CDR3 spells CASSLQSGGLAETQYF. The CDR3 DNA reads as TGTGCCAGCAGCCTCCAGTCAGGGGGGCTGGCGGAGACCCAGTACTTC.

This chain joins TRBV7-2 and TRBJ1-4; tentative D call: TRBD1 (6 bases). Germline CDR1 reads SGHTA; CDR2 reads FQGNSA. Trimming cost V 5 bases and J 7 bases, with 20 bases left between them. The CDR3 runs 16 residues. CDR3 nucleotide sequence: TGTGCCAGCAGCCTCAATTTTGGACAGAGGGCTGAAAAACTGTTTTTT. Amino acids: CASSLNFGQRAEKLFF.

The CDR3: CASSDVSGGNYNEQFF. DNA for the CDR3: TGTGCCAGCAGTGATGTGTCCGGGGGGAACTACAATGAGCAGTTCTTC. The chain recombines TRBV2 with TRBJ2-1, with 7 bases lining up with TRBD2. CDR1 is SNHLY, CDR2 FYNNEI, per germline. V lost 3 bases and J lost 3; bases outside the gene matches: 8. This CDR3 spans 16 amino acids. The full variable domain, in which reference TRBV2 and TRBJ2-1 provide the parts outside the CDR3, is EPEVTQTPSHQVTQMGQEVILRCVPISNHLYFYWYRQILGQKVEFLVSFYNNEISEKSEIFDDQFSVERPDGSNFTLKIRSTKLEDSAMYFCASSDVSGGNYNEQFFGPGTRLTVL.

This chain connects TRBV5-4 to TRBJ2-4, with TRBD1 identical over 7 bases. With V trimmed by 0 bases and J by 3 bases, 15 bases remained unmatched. This CDR3 has 19 amino acids. The germline CDR1 and CDR2 sequences are SGHNT and YYREEE (reference sequence). For the CDR3, the DNA is TGTGCCAGCAGCTTGGCGACACCCGACAGGGCCCCAGGCAAAAACATTCAGTACTTC. Its protein product is CASSLATPDRAPGKNIQYF.

The V gene is TRBV7-3, the J gene TRBJ2-3; no clear D gene. Deletions cut 0 bases from V and 4 bases from J, with 8 bases between. CDR1 is SGHTA, CDR2 FQGTGA, per germline. The CDR3 has 14 amino acids. CDR3 in amino acids: CASSLTSSSDTQYF. The CDR3 DNA reads as TGTGCCAGCAGCTTAACGTCTTCCTCAGATACGCAGTATTTT.

This clone was found once. The rearrangement uses TRBV19 and TRBJ1-5; D not resolved. V lost 2 bases, J lost 4 bases, and 12 bases lay in between. The CDR3 covers 15 residues. Germline CDR1 and CDR2: LNHDA and SQIVND (reference sequence). The CDR3 sequence: CASSITAQANQPQHF. For the CDR3, the DNA is TGTGCCAGTAGTATAACAGCTCAGGCGAATCAGCCCCAGCATTTT.

This rearrangement joins TRBV7-2 to TRBJ1-3, with D maybe TRBD1 (6 bases). CDR3 length: 17 amino acids. CDR1 and CDR2 (germline): SGHTA, FQGNSA. The V and J ends lost 1 base and 4 bases respectively, with 17 bases between them. DNA for the CDR3: TGTGCCAGCAGCTTAGGTTTCAGACAGGCCAAGGGAAACACCATATATTTT. Protein sequence: CASSLGFRQAKGNTIYF.

The genes are TRBV5-1 and TRBJ1-1; D uncertain. Per the germline V gene, CDR1 is SGHRS and CDR2 is YFSETQ. V was cut by 0 bases and J by 1 base, with 7 bases left in between. The CDR3 spans 14 residues. CDR3 loop: CASSLVGENTEAFF. In nucleotides, the CDR3 is TGCGCCAGCAGCTTGGTAGGAGAGAACACTGAAGCTTTCTTT.

In this sample, this clone turned up once. The rearrangement uses TRBV11-2 and TRBJ2-7; D perhaps matches TRBD2 (5 bases). V shed 8 bases and J shed 2 bases, with 10 bases lying between them. CDR3 size: 12 residues. Germline lookup yields CDR1 SGHAT and CDR2 FQNNGV. The CDR3 nucleotides read TGTGCCAGCCGGCCCGGGGCCTACGAGCAGTACTTC. Translating gives CASRPGAYEQYF.

The chain employs TRBV27 and TRBJ1-2; 7 bases fit TRBD1. Trimming at V came to 3 bases and at J to 4 bases, leaving 5 bases not matched to a gene. Looked up from germline, CDR1 is MNHEY and CDR2 is SMNVEV (reference sequence). CDR3 length: 14 residues. CDR3 DNA: TGTGCCAGCAGTTTGACAGGGTCGGGCTATGGCTACACCTTC. Residues: CASSLTGSGYGYTF.

V usage is TRBV10-3 and J usage is TRBJ2-1; 7 bases line up with TRBD1. The CDR3 runs 16 residues. The germline gives CDR1 ENHRY, CDR2 SYGVKD. The V segment lost 5 bases and the J segment 5 bases; nucleotides outside the gene matches: 12. Written as DNA, the CDR3 is TGTGCCATCAGTTCAATCGACAGGGCTAATGACAATGAGCAGTTCTTC. This translates into CAISSIDRANDNEQFF.

Details on this clone: Other nucleotide sequences in the sample specify the same CDR3. The chain is built from TRBV12-3 or TRBV12-4 and TRBJ1-1; possibly TRBD1 for D (5 bases). The V gene lost 5 bases and the J gene lost 4 bases, with 11 bases spanning the gap. This CDR3 spans 13 amino acids. CDR3 sequence reads: CASSPGGGTEAFF. As DNA, the CDR3 is TGTGCCAGCAGTCCTGGGGGGGGCACTGAAGCTTTCTTT.

The CDR3 loop reads CASSLGSSGGQETQYF. CDR3 sequence (DNA): TGCGCCAGCAGCTTGGGGTCTAGCGGGGGACAAGAGACCCAGTACTTC. The chain has TRBV5-1 and TRBJ2-5; 10 bases align to TRBD2. CDR1 is SGHRS and CDR2 is YFSETQ in the germline V gene. Trimming at V came to 0 bases and at J to 2 bases, leaving 4 bases not matched to a gene. CDR3 length: 16 residues.

The chain recombines TRBV6-5 with TRBJ1-2; D gene uncertain. Germline CDR1 is MNHEY and CDR2 is SVGAGI. Trimming removed 3 bases at V and 6 bases at J, with 14 bases between. The CDR3 runs 14 residues. Written as DNA, the CDR3 is TGTGCCAGCAGTTATCGCACAGCCAGAGATGGCTACACCTTC. Its protein is CASSYRTARDGYTF.

The chain employs TRBV10-3 and TRBJ1-2; TRBD1 agrees at 8 bases. The trim removed 3 bases at V and 4 bases at J, leaving 7 bases unmatched. CDR1 and CDR2 from the germline V gene are ENHRY and SYGVKD. CDR3 length: 15 amino acids. The CDR3 region has the DNA TGTGCCATCAGTGATGGAGTAGGGACAGGCTATGGCTACACCTTC. Protein: CAISDGVGTGYGYTF.

In nucleotides, the CDR3 is TGTGCCAGTAGTATAGGCTATAGCGGGGGGGTGATTATCTACACAGATACGCAGTATTTT. This sequence encodes CASSIGYSGGVIIYTDTQYF. This rearrangement joins TRBV19 to TRBJ2-3, with TRBD2 identical over 11 bases. The CDR3 is 20 amino acids. Germline V lookup: CDR1 LNHDA, CDR2 SQIVND (reference sequence). V shed 1 base and J 2 bases; nucleotides not matched to a gene: 14.

This clone was observed a handful of times. The rearrangement joins TRBV9 to TRBJ2-1; 8 nucleotides agree with TRBD2. The trim removed 4 bases at V and 6 bases at J, leaving 6 bases unmatched. Germline assignment: CDR1 SGDLS and CDR2 YYNGEE. This CDR3 comprises 14 residues. This CDR3 reads CASSNGGAGNEQFF. Written as DNA, the CDR3 is TGTGCCAGCAGCAACGGGGGGGCCGGCAATGAGCAGTTCTTC.